A selection of T cell receptor beta chains follows, all from one sample in a study of T-cell reconstitution after alpha-beta-depleted transplantation in children. TCRdb reanalysed the PCR reads using MiXCR and keeps one entry per CDR3 protein. The data show fewer than 550,000 distinct CDR3 sequences, 10% to 12% seen once. Sequencing used PBMCs, mostly from graft donor cells, obtained 180 days after TCRalphabeta/CD19-depleted stem cell transplant. The receptors here all came from a female patient aged 2-9 years who had a stem cell transplant for aplastic anemia, so the T cells may come from the graft donor. CDR3s include the opening cysteine and the closing phenylalanine or tryptophan. The D gene is left open where the match is weak. Clone size is not always given. Where it is, it says once, few, many or a class for expanded clones.

size	V	D	J	DNA	CDR3
NA	TRBV19	TRBD2	TRBJ2-1	TGTGCCAGTAGTTCTAGCGGGCCAGCGTACAATGAGCAGTTCTTC	CASSSSGPAYNEQFF
NA	TRBV20-1	TRBD2	TRBJ2-3	TGCAGTGCTCACGGGACTACCAGCACAGATACGCAGTATTTT	CSAHGTTSTDTQYF
few	TRBV24-1	NA	TRBJ2-1	TGTGCCACCAGTGAAAGAGGGAGCTCCTACAATGAGCAGTTCTTC	CATSERGSSYNEQFF
NA	TRBV27	TRBD1	TRBJ2-7	TGTGCCAGCAGTACCCCGGGACAGGAGATCTACGAGCAGTACTTC	CASSTPGQEIYEQYF
few	TRBV2	TRBD2	TRBJ2-4	TGTGCCAGCAAACCCCTGGCACTAGCGGGAGATGGGGGCATTCAGTACTTC	CASKPLALAGDGGIQYF
few	TRBV6-1	TRBD1	TRBJ2-7	TGTGCCAGCAGTGGACCGGGACAGGGGAACTCGGCGGATGGCTACGAGCAGTACTTC	CASSGPGQGNSADGYEQYF
few	TRBV6-6	NA	TRBJ1-2	TGTGCCAGCACCTATCCTAGGGGCAATGGCTACACCTTC	CASTYPRGNGYTF
many	TRBV20-1	NA	TRBJ2-2	TGCAGTGCTAGCCCACCGGAGACAGCGACCGGGGAGCTGTTTTTT	CSASPPETATGELFF
few	TRBV5-1	TRBD2	TRBJ2-5	TGCGCCAGCAGCCCCGTGCCAGGGAGGGAAGAGACCCAGTACTTC	CASSPVPGREETQYF
few	TRBV28	NA	TRBJ1-5	TGTGCCAGCACCTGGGGCAGACAGCCCCAGCATTTT	CASTWGRQPQHF
few	TRBV7-8	NA	TRBJ2-3	TGTGCCAGCAGCTTAGTACCGGGGGATACGCAGTATTTT	CASSLVPGDTQYF
many	TRBV9	TRBD2	TRBJ2-1	TGTGCCAGCAGCGTCGGAGTAGCGGGGGGAAATTACAATGAGCAGTTCTTC	CASSVGVAGGNYNEQFF
NA	TRBV11-3	TRBD2	TRBJ2-1	TGTGCCAGCAGCTTATCGTTCCTACTAGCGGATTACAATGAGCAGTTCTTC	CASSLSFLLADYNEQFF
many	TRBV12-3/TRBV12-4	NA	TRBJ1-1	TGTGCCAGCAGTTTGTACGGAGCGAACACTGAAGCTTTCTTT	CASSLYGANTEAFF
many	TRBV5-1	NA	TRBJ2-2	TGCGCCAGCAGCTTGGGGCTAGCGAACACCGGGGAGCTGTTTTTT	CASSLGLANTGELFF
few	TRBV20-1	NA	TRBJ2-6	TGCAGTGCTAGAGGACAGCGAGCTGGAGCCAACGTCCTGACTTTC	CSARGQRAGANVLTF
few	TRBV6-1	NA	TRBJ2-1	TGTGCCAGCAGAAACCGGGACCTCAGGAATGAGCAGTTCTTC	CASRNRDLRNEQFF
few	TRBV18	NA	TRBJ2-3	TGTGCCAGCTCCGCGGACTGGATAAAGACAGATACGCAGTATTTT	CASSADWIKTDTQYF
few	TRBV18	NA	TRBJ2-5	TGTGCCAGCTCGCCGGTACAGGGTTCGGAGACCCAGTACTTC	CASSPVQGSETQYF
few	TRBV15	NA	TRBJ1-2	TGTGCCACCAGCAGAGGTGAGATCAGGAGACACTATGGCTACACCTTC	CATSRGEIRRHYGYTF
NA	TRBV5-1	TRBD2	TRBJ2-3	TGCGCCAGCAGCCCTGGACTAGCGGGAGTTACAATAACAGATACGCAGTATTTT	CASSPGLAGVTITDTQYF
few	TRBV6-1	NA	TRBJ1-6	TGTGCCAGCAGACCGGGACGGAATAATTCACCCCTCCACTTT	CASRPGRNNSPLHF
few	TRBV3-1	NA	TRBJ2-6	TGTGCCAGCAGCCAAGGGGCTGGGGCCAACGTCCTGACTTTC	CASSQGAGANVLTF
NA	TRBV28	NA	TRBJ2-7	TGTGCCAGCCTGGGAAGCCCGGCCTACGAGCAGTACTTC	CASLGSPAYEQYF
few	TRBV14	NA	TRBJ2-7	TGTGCCAGCAGCCAAGTTACATCCCCTCCCTACGAGCAGTACTTC	CASSQVTSPPYEQYF
NA	TRBV20-1	TRBD2	TRBJ2-7	TGCAGTGCTAGATCCCCGGGACTAGCGGGAGCCTACGAGCAGTACTTC	CSARSPGLAGAYEQYF
few	TRBV7-9	TRBD2	TRBJ2-1	TGTGCCAGCAGCTGGACTAGTAGGTGGGATGAGCAGTTCTTC	CASSWTSRWDEQFF
NA	TRBV4-1	NA	TRBJ1-2	TGCGCCAGCAGCCAAGATAATAGCCTACTCTATGGCTACACCTTC	CASSQDNSLLYGYTF
NA	TRBV27	TRBD2	TRBJ2-5	TGTGCCAGCAGTTTATTCCGGGAGGGGGAGACCCAGTACTTC	CASSLFREGETQYF
few	TRBV12-3/TRBV12-4	TRBD2	TRBJ2-7	TGTGCCAGCAGTAAAGGAGGGACTAGCGGGACTTTCGAGCAGTACTTC	CASSKGGTSGTFEQYF
few	TRBV27	TRBD2	TRBJ2-5	TGTGCCAGCAGTTTAGTTAGCGGGAGGAATGGGGAGACCCAGTACTTC	CASSLVSGRNGETQYF